The next 3 T cell receptor beta chains were all read from a single sample in a study of T cell responses to AZD1222 COVID-19 vaccine. The data were produced by immunoSEQ multiplex PCR, yet TCRdb's version contains in-frame clones alone and is incomplete. The repertoire holds 63,000 or so clones, with about 85% as singletons. The starting material was peripheral blood, obtained on day 0 of AZD1222 vaccination. The receptors were gathered from an adult in good health.

The rearrangement uses TRBV4-2 and TRBJ1-2, with TRBD1 as a possible D gene (5 bases). V was shortened by 0 bases and J by 5 bases, with 13 bases between the two germline ends. From germline, CDR1 is LGHNA and CDR2 YNFKEQ. The CDR3 is 15 residues long. CDR3 residues: CASSQDPAGLYGYTF. The CDR3 DNA is TGTGCCAGCAGCCAAGATCCCGCAGGGTTGTATGGCTACACCTTC.

The gene calls are TRBV29-1 and TRBJ2-5, with 9 bases that match TRBD1. Germline V gives CDR1 SQVTM, CDR2 ANQGSEA. The CDR3 is made up of 13 amino acids. The V gene end was trimmed by 5 bases and the J gene end by 3 bases; junction bases not matched to a gene: 4. CDR3 region: CSVKGQGKETQYF. In nucleotides, the CDR3 is TGCAGCGTTAAGGGACAGGGCAAAGAGACCCAGTACTTC.

In DNA form, the CDR3 reads TGTGCCAGTAGTGAGGTTAGCAATCAGCCCCAGCATTTT. Its protein product is CASSEVSNQPQHF. The chain couples TRBV19 to TRBJ1-5; D gene uncertain. This CDR3 is built from 13 residues. The germline CDR1 and CDR2 sequences are LNHDA and SQIVND (reference sequence). Trimming shortened V by 5 bases and J by 0 bases, and 5 bases separated the two germline ends.